The 12 T cell receptor beta chains below were found in one sample sequenced in a study of shared clonotypes between healthy human individuals. Sequenced by immunoSEQ multiplex PCR; TCRdb stores in-frame clones only, minus some. This repertoire shows about 1.1 million clones, around 78% found once; its top ten account for 0.5% to 0.65%. The sequencing input was memory CD4+ T cells from PBMCs. Subset reported: CD45RA-negative fraction. The source is a man aged 18 to 35 in good health. Some clones in this sample may be carry-over from other donors' samples.

CDR3 residues: CASSGQANYGYTF. The CDR3 DNA follows: TGTGCCAGCAGTGGACAGGCCAACTATGGCTACACCTTC. The chain links TRBV6-1 to TRBJ1-2; maybe TRBD1 (6 bases). Trimming took off 4 bases at V and 2 bases at J, with 8 bases between the two ends. Germline V gene lookup returns CDR1 MNHNS and CDR2 SASEGT. The CDR3 has 13 residues.

The chain is built from TRBV15 and TRBJ1-2; D remains ambiguous. The V end lost 0 bases, the J end lost 3 bases, and 11 bases lay between the germline ends. Germline V gene sequence: CDR1 LNHNV, CDR2 YYDKDF (reference sequence). The CDR3 runs to 15 residues. The CDR3 region is CATSRDHPDYYGYTF. CDR3 DNA: TGTGCCACCAGCAGAGATCATCCGGATTACTATGGCTACACCTTC.

The chain links TRBV10-1 to TRBJ2-7; D is ambiguous. Germline CDR1 WNHNN, CDR2 SYGVQD (reference sequence). The CDR3 has 16 amino acids. V dropped 0 bases and J dropped 0 bases, with 12 bases sitting between them. The CDR3: CASSESLSPSSYEQYF. DNA for the CDR3: TGCGCCAGCAGTGAGTCTCTCTCTCCTAGCTCCTACGAGCAGTACTTC.

In this sample, this clone turned up many times. This chain uses TRBV7-8 with TRBJ2-7, with D hard to call. Germline-derived CDR1 and CDR2 are SGHVS and FQNEAQ. The CDR3 loop spans 15 amino acids. V was shortened by 4 bases and J by 0 bases, with 13 bases between the two germline ends. CDR3 region: CASSSPGRSSYEQYF. CDR3 nucleotides: TGTGCCAGCAGCTCACCGGGCCGCAGCTCCTACGAGCAGTACTTC.

V usage is TRBV4-1 and J usage is TRBJ2-1; perhaps TRBD2 as D (6 bases). Trimming left V 5 bases short and J 6 bases short, with 17 bases between. This CDR3 region has 15 residues. Looked up from germline, CDR1 is MGHRA and CDR2 is YSYEKL. The CDR3 is CASSEVTGGFNEQFF. CDR3 DNA sequence: TGCGCCAGCAGCGAAGTCACCGGGGGTTTCAATGAGCAGTTCTTC.

This chain links TRBV28 with TRBJ1-1; no clear D. CDR3 length: 12 residues. Trimming cost V 2 bases and J 8 bases, with 9 bases left between them. The germline gives CDR1 MDHEN, CDR2 SYDVKM. The DNA of the CDR3 is TGTGCCAGCAGTTTAGCCGACTCGGAAGCTTTCTTT. Its translation: CASSLADSEAFF.

This chain uses TRBV9 with TRBJ2-6; 9 bases are shared with TRBD1. V lost 3 bases to trimming and J lost 0 bases; unmatched junction nucleotides: 7. Germline CDR1 SGDLS, CDR2 YYNGEE. CDR3 length: 18 residues. CDR3 nucleotide sequence: TGTGCCAGCAGCGGACCCGGGACAGGGAGCTCTGGGGCCAACGTCCTGACTTTC. It translates to CASSGPGTGSSGANVLTF.

The chain couples TRBV7-2 to TRBJ2-7; TRBD2 matches 11 bases. This CDR3 has 16 residues. The germline gives CDR1 SGHTA, CDR2 FQGNSA. J was trimmed by 0 bases and V by 5 bases; bases with no gene match: 6. CDR3 DNA: TGTGCCAGCAGCCGGATAGCGGGAGGGCCCTCCTACGAGCAGTACTTC. Translating gives CASSRIAGGPSYEQYF.

This clone was seen a few times. V usage is TRBV6-1 and J usage is TRBJ2-7, with TRBD1 identical over 8 bases. The J segment lost 3 bases and the V segment lost 7 bases, leaving 5 bases of the junction unmatched. CDR3 length: 13 amino acids. Germline V gene lookup returns CDR1 MNHNS and CDR2 SASEGT. The CDR3 DNA is TGTGCCAGCACCCGGACAGGGTACTACGAGCAGTACTTC. Its protein product is CASTRTGYYEQYF.

This clone appeared once. This sample also contains other DNA sequences that code for the same CDR3. The rearrangement uses TRBV11-2 and TRBJ2-5; D call uncertain. V lost 1 base to trimming and J lost 2 bases, with 8 bases between them. The V gene's germline CDR1 is SGHAT and CDR2 FQNNGV. This CDR3 is built from 14 residues. The CDR3: CASSLGGRQETQYF. The CDR3 DNA reads TGTGCCAGCAGCTTAGGCGGCAGACAAGAGACCCAGTACTTC.

The gene calls are TRBV2 and TRBJ1-2; the D is unclear. Trimming took 7 bases from V and 6 from J, leaving 18 bases between them. CDR1 is SNHLY, CDR2 FYNNEI, per germline. The CDR3 runs 14 residues. CDR3 sequence reads: CASNAAFLTHGYTF. CDR3 coding DNA: TGTGCCAGCAATGCGGCCTTCCTCACCCATGGCTACACCTTC.

The rearrangement joins TRBV14 to TRBJ1-4; the D gene is possibly TRBD1 (5 bases). V was cut by 5 bases and J by 13 bases, with 14 bases left in between. Germline values: CDR1 SGHDN, CDR2 FVKESK. The CDR3 is 12 residues long. In DNA form, the CDR3 reads TGTGCCAGCAGCTTACACCGGGACCGACTGTTTTTT. This gives the protein CASSLHRDRLFF.